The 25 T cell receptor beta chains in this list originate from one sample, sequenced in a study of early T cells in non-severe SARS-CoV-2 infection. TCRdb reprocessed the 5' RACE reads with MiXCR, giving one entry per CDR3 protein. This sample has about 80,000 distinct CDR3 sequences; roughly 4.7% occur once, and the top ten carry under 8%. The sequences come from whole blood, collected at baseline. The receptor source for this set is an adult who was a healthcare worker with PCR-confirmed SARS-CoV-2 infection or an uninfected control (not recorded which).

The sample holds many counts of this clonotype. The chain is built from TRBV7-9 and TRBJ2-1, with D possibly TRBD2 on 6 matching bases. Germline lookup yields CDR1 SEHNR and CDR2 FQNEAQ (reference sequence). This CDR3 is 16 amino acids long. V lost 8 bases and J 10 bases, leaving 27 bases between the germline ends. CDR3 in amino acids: CASPNSSEGVGGEQFF. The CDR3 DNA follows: TGTGCCAGCCCGAATTCATCGGAAGGTGTCGGAGGGGAGCAGTTCTTC.

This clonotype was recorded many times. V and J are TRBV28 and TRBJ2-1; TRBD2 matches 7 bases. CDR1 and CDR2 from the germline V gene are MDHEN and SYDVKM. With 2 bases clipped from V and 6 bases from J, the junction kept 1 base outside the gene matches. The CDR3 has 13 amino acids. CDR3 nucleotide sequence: TGTGCCAGCAGTTTAGGGACTACCAATGAGCAGTTCTTC. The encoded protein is CASSLGTTNEQFF.

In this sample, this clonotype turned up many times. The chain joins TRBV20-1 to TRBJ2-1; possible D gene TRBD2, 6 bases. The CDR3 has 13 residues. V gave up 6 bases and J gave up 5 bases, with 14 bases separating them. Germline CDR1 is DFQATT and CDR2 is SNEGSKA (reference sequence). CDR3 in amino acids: CSAQSGRNNEQFF. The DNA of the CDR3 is TGCAGTGCCCAGAGCGGGCGCAACAATGAGCAGTTCTTC.

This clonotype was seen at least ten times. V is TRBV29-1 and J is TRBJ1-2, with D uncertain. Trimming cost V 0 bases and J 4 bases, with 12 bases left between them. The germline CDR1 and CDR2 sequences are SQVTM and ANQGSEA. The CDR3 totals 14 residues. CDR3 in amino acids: CSVEEPVQRYGYTF. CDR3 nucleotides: TGCAGCGTTGAAGAGCCGGTTCAGCGCTATGGCTACACCTTC.

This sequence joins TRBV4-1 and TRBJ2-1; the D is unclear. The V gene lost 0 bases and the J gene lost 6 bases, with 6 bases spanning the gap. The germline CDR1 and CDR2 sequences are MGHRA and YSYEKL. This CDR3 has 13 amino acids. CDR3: CASSQELSNEQFF. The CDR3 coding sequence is TGCGCCAGCAGCCAAGAGCTTTCCAATGAGCAGTTCTTC.

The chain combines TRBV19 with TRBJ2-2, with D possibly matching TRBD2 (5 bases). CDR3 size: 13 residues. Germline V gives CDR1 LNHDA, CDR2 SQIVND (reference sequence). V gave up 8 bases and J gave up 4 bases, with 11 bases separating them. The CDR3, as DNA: TGTGCCAGTGGAGGTTTGCGCACCGGGGAGCTGTTTTTT. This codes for CASGGLRTGELFF.

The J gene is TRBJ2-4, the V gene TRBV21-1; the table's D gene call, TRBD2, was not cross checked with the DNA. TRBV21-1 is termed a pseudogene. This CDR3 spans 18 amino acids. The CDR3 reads CASSKVEGTSGAKNIQYF. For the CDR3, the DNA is TGTGCCAGCAGCAAAGTGGAAGGGACTTCAGGGGCCAAAAACATTCAGTACTTC.

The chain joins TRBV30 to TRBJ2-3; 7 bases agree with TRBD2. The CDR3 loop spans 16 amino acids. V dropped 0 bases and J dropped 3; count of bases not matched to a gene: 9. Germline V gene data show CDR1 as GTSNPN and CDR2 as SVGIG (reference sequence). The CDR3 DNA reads TGTGCCTGGAGTGTACTGGCGGGAGTGGATACAGATACGCAGTATTTT. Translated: CAWSVLAGVDTDTQYF.

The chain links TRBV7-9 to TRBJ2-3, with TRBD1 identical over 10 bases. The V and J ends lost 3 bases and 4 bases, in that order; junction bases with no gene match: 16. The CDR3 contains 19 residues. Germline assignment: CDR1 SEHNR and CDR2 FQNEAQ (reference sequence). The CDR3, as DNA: TGTGCCAGCAGCTTCCCAGAGGCCGGGACAGGGGAGGATGCAGATACGCAGTATTTT. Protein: CASSFPEAGTGEDADTQYF. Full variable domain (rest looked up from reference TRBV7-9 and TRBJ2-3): DTGVSQNPRHKITKRGQNVTFRCDPISEHNRLYWYRQTLGQGPEFLTYFQNEAQLEKSRLLSDRFSAERPKGSFSTLEIQRTEQGDSAMYLCASSFPEAGTGEDADTQYFGPGTRLTVL.

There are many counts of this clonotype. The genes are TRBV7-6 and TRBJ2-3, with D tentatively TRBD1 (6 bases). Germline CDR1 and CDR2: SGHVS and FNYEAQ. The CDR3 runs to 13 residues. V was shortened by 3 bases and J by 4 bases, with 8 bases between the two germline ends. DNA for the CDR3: TGTGCCAGCAGCTTCCAGGGGCCAGATACGCAGTATTTT. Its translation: CASSFQGPDTQYF.

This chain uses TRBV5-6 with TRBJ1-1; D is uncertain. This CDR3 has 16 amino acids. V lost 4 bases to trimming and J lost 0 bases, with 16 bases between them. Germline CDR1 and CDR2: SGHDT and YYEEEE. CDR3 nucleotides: TGTGCCAGCAGCCCGGCCCGTAGGAACATGAACACTGAAGCTTTCTTT. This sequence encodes CASSPARRNMNTEAFF.

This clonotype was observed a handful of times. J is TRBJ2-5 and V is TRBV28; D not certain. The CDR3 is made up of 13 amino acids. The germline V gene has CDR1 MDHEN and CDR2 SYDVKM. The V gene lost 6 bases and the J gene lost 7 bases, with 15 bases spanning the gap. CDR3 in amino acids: CASRTDRSRTQYF. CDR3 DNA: TGTGCCAGCAGAACCGACCGGTCGAGGACCCAGTACTTC.

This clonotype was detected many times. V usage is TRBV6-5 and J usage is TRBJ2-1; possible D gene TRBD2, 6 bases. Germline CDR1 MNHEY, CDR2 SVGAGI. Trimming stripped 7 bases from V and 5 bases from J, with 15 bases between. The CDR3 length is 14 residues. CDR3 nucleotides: TGTGCCAGCACCACTCCTGCGGGGAACAATGAGCAGTTCTTC. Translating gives CASTTPAGNNEQFF.

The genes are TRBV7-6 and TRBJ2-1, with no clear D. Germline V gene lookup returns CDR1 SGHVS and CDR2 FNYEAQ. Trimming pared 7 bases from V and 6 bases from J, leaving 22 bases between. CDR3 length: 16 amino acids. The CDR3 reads CASISGVPDVPNEQFF. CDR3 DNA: TGTGCCAGCATCTCAGGAGTACCAGACGTCCCCAATGAGCAGTTCTTC.

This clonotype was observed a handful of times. This CDR3 is CASSSTWTSGNNEQFF. CDR3 nucleotides: TGTGCCAGCAGCTCCACCTGGACTAGCGGGAATAATGAGCAGTTCTTC. This chain links TRBV11-2 with TRBJ2-1, with 12 bases that match TRBD2. The V gene's germline CDR1 is SGHAT and CDR2 FQNNGV. V gave up 4 bases and J gave up 7 bases; unmatched junction bases: 8. The CDR3 is 16 residues long.

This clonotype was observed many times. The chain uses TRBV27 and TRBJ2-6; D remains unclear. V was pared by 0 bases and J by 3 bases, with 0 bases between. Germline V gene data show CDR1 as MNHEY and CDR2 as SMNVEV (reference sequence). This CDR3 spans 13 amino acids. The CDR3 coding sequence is TGTGCCAGCAGTTTATCTGGGGCCAACGTCCTGACTTTC. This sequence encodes CASSLSGANVLTF.

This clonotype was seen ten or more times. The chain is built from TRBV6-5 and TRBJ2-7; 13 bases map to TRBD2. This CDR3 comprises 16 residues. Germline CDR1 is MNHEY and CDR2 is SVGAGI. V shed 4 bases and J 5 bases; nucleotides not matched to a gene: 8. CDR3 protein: CASSWTSGSSGHEQYF. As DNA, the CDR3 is TGTGCCAGCAGTTGGACTAGCGGGAGTTCGGGTCACGAGCAGTACTTC.

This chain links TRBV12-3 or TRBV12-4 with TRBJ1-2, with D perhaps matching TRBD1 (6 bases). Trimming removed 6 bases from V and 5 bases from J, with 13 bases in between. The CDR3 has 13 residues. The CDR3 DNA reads TGTGCCAGCAGACAGGGACTCTCATATGGCTACACCTTC. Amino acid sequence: CASRQGLSYGYTF.

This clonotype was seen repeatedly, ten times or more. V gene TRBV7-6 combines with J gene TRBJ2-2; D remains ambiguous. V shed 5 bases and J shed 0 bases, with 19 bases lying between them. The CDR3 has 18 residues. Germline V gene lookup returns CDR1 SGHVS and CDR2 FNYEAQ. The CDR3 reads CASSPVSGTTSNTGELFF. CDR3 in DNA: TGTGCCAGCAGCCCCGTTTCGGGCACCACCTCGAACACCGGGGAGCTGTTTTTT.

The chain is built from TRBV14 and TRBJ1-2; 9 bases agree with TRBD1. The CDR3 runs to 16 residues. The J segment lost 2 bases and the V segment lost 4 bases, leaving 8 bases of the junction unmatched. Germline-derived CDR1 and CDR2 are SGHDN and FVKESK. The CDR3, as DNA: TGTGCCAGCAGCCCGAGTCCCGGGACAGGGAACTATGGCTACACCTTC. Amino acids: CASSPSPGTGNYGYTF.

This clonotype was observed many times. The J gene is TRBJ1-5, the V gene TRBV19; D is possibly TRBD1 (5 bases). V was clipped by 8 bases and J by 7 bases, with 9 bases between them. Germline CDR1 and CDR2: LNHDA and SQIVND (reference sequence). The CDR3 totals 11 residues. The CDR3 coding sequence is TGTGCCAGTGGGGGGGACCAGCCCCAGCATTTT. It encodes CASGGDQPQHF.

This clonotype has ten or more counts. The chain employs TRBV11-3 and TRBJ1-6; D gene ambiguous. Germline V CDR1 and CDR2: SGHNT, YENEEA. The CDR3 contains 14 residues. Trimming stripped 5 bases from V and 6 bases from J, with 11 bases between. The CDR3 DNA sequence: TGTGCCAGCAGCCTACGAGTCCGTAATTCACCCCTCCACTTT. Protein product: CASSLRVRNSPLHF.

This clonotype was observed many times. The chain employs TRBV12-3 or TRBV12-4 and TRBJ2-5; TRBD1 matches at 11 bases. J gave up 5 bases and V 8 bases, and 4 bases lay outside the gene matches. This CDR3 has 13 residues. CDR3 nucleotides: TGTGCCAGCTGCCGGGACAGGGGGGAGACCCAGTACTTC. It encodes CASCRDRGETQYF.

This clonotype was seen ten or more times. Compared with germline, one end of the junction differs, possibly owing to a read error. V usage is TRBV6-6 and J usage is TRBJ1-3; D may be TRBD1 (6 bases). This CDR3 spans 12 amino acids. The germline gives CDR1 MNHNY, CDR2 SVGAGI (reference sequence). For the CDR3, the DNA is TGTGCCAGCAGCCCGGACCGGGACACTATATATTTT. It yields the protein CASSPDRDTIYF.

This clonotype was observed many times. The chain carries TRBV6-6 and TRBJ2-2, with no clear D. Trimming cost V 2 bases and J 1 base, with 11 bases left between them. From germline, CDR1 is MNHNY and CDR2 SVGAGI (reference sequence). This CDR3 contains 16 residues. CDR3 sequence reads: CASSYTASRNTGELFF. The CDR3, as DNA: TGTGCCAGCAGTTACACGGCCTCCAGGAACACCGGGGAGCTGTTTTTT.